The clone carrying this T cell receptor (beta chain) has at least ten counts. Its antigen is unidentified. Around 530 ng RNA was reverse transcribed with alpha and beta constant-region primers. Separate chain-specific third strand synthesis with multiplexing indices produced the alpha and beta libraries. TCRdb reprocessed the 5' RACE reads with MiXCR, giving one entry per CDR3 protein. The sample contains about 3,800 distinct CDR3 sequences, about 8% of which appear only once. The data were obtained in a study of HIV-infected patients and healthy controls. Study-wide results and caveats: HIV-associated CDR3 frequencies dropped significantly during therapy; CMV-associated ones, mostly rising, changed nonsignificantly. Healthy controls carried many MAIT alpha-chain CDR3s, while HIV+ repertoires had few.

Antiretroviral therapy had run roughly three months, about 14 weeks, before follow-up blood collection. No cell fractionation was done, so the repertoire covers all unsorted peripheral blood T cells. The RNA source was a roughly 2.6 ml peripheral blood draw. From germline, CDR1 is SGHVS and CDR2 FNYEAQ. The V and J ends lost 5 bases and 2 bases respectively, with 17 bases between them. The CDR3 length is 16 residues. This receptor was taken from an adult with HIV infection. Sample: blood, taken during antiretroviral therapy. This chain links TRBV7-6 with TRBJ2-3, with D tentatively TRBD2 (7 bases). CDR3 protein: CASSPLAGANTDTQYF. The CDR3 DNA reads TGTGCCAGCAGCCCCTTGGCGGGGGCTAACACAGATACGCAGTATTTT.